The T cell receptor beta chain described here comes from a study of T cell responses to AZD1222 COVID-19 vaccine. Study-wide results and limits: Two doses of AZD1222 preceded a rise in Spike-specific TCR breadth and depth. Along spike, vaccine-associated CD4 TCRs were found throughout, with dominance at 160-218 and 743-854. Only after the peak T cell response were repertoires sampled.

Measured with immunoSEQ multiplex PCR; TCRdb has only the in-frame clones, and not every one. The sample records 45,000 to 55,000 clones, 80% to 90% being singletons. The V and J ends lost 3 bases and 5 bases respectively, with 13 bases between them. Germline CDR1 SEHNR, CDR2 FQNEAQ (reference sequence). The CDR3 extends over 15 amino acids. Remarks on this clone: What it recognizes is unknown.

The sequence came from an adult who received the AZD1222 COVID-19 vaccine. The source was peripheral blood, collected 28 days after the second AZD1222 dose. The rearrangement links TRBV7-9 to TRBJ1-4, with D unresolved. CDR3: CASSLQTIPNEKLFF. The CDR3 region has the DNA TGTGCCAGCAGCTTGCAGACAATTCCAAATGAAAAACTGTTTTTT.